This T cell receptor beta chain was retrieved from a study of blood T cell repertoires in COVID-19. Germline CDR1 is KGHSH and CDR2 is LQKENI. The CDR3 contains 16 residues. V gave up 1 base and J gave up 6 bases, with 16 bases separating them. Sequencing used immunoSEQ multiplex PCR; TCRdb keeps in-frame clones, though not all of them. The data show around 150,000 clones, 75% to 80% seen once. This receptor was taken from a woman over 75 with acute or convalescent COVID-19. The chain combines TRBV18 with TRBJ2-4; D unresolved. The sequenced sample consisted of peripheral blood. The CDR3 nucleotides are TGTGCCAGCTCACCACTTGCAGGCCCTTCCGGAAACATTCAGTACTTC. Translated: CASSPLAGPSGNIQYF.